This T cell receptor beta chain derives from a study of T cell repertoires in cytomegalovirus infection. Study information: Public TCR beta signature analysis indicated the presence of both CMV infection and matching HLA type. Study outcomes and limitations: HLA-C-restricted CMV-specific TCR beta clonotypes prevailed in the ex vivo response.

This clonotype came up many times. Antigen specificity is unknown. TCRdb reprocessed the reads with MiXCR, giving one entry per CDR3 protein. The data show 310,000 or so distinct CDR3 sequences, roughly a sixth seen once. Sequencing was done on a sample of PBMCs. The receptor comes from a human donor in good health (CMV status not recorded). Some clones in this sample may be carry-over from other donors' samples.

The CDR3 bases are TGTGCCAGCAGCGAACAGGGCCAGGATGAAAAACTGTTTTTT. Amino acid sequence: CASSEQGQDEKLFF. J is TRBJ1-4 and V is TRBV2; D possibly corresponds to TRBD1 (6 bases). With 6 bases removed from V and 6 bases from J, the gap between germline ends came to 14 bases. CDR3 length: 14 amino acids. Germline CDR1 and CDR2: SNHLY and FYNNEI.